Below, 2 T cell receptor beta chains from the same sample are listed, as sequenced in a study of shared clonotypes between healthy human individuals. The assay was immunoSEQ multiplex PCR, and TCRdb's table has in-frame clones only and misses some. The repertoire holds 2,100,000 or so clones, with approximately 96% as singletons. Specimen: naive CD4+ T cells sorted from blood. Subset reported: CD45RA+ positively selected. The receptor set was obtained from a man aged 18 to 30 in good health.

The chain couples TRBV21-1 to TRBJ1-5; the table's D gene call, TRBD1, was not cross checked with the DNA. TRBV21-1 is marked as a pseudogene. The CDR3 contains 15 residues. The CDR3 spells CASSACRSSNQPQHF. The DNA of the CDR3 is TGTGCCAGCAGCGCCTGTCGCAGTAGCAATCAGCCCCAGCATTTT.

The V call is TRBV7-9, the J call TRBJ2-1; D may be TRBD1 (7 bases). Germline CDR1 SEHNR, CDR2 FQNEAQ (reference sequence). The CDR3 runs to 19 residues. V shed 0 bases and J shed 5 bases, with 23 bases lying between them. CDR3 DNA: TGTGCCAGCAGCTTAGCCGGGTTGGGTCGGCAGGGGGGCCACAATGAGCAGTTCTTC. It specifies CASSLAGLGRQGGHNEQFF.